A selection of T cell receptor beta chains follows, all from one sample in a study of radiation and T cells in renal cell carcinoma. Profiled with immunoSEQ multiplex PCR; TCRdb holds only in-frame clones, not every one. Among 100,000 to 150,000 clones listed, about four fifths were seen once. The specimen comprised blood, sampled from a patient whose treatment included radiotherapy and nephrectomy. These receptor sequences come from a man between 50 and 59 years old with renal cell carcinoma. Both conserved end residues are part of each CDR3. D genes are given only for firm matches. Clone size is given for some rows only: seen once, a few or many times, or a class if the clone is expanded.

>TRBJ2-5|.|TRBD2|TRBV5-5
CASSRWITSPGGGEETQYF
TGTGCCAGCAGCCGATGGATTACTAGCCCGGGAGGCGGTGAGGAGACCCAGTACTTC
>TRBJ1-1|few|.|TRBV30
CAWSVGDGTEAFF
TGTGCCTGGAGTGTGGGCGACGGCACTGAAGCTTTCTTT
>TRBJ2-3|.|.|TRBV12-5
CASALYPGSSGFTDTQYF
TGTGCTAGTGCCTTATACCCTGGGAGTTCGGGATTCACAGATACGCAGTATTTT
>TRBJ1-1|.|.|TRBV5-1
CASSLGRGEMNTEAFF
TGCGCCAGCAGCTTGGGTCGGGGAGAGATGAACACTGAAGCTTTCTTT
>TRBJ1-1|.|.|TRBV29-1
CSVERIGRNTEAFF
TGCAGCGTTGAAAGGATCGGAAGGAACACTGAAGCTTTCTTT
>TRBJ2-2|.|.|TRBV18
CASSPTSGSGELFF
TGTGCCAGCTCACCAACCTCCGGCTCCGGGGAGCTGTTTTTT
>TRBJ1-5|.|TRBD1|TRBV4-1
CASSRDRGLSNQPQHF
TGCGCCAGCAGCCGAGACAGGGGACTTAGCAATCAGCCCCAGCATTTT
>TRBJ2-7|.|.|TRBV5-1
CASSLGGIPYEQYF
TGCGCCAGCAGCTTGGGGGGCATTCCCTACGAGCAGTACTTC
>TRBJ1-1|few|TRBD1|TRBV27
CASSLYFGTANTEAFF
TGTGCCAGCAGTTTATATTTCGGGACAGCGAACACTGAAGCTTTCTTT
>TRBJ1-4|.|.|TRBV13
CASSAGAAGNEKLFF
TGTGCCAGCAGCGCCGGGGCGGCAGGGAATGAAAAACTGTTTTTT
>TRBJ1-6|.|.|TRBV27
CASSLTQSYNSPLHF
TGTGCCAGCAGTTTAACTCAATCGTATAATTCACCCCTCCACTTT
>TRBJ2-1|.|.|TRBV4-3
CASSPAGSFNGEQFF
TGCGCCAGCAGCCCCGCGGGGTCTTTCAATGGTGAGCAGTTCTTC
>TRBJ2-1|.|TRBD2|TRBV7-9
CASSPSGSGEQFF
TGTGCCAGCAGCCCTAGCGGGAGTGGCGAGCAGTTCTTC
>TRBJ1-1|few|.|TRBV7-6
CASSLIKGKAFF
TGTGCCAGCAGCTTGATCAAAGGGAAAGCTTTCTTT
>TRBJ2-2|.|.|TRBV5-1
CASSSDTYTGELFF
TGCGCCAGCAGCTCTGATACTTACACCGGGGAGCTGTTTTTT
>TRBJ1-2|.|.|TRBV11-2
CASSTRLDRPHGYTF
TGTGCCAGCAGCACACGACTCGACAGGCCGCATGGCTACACCTTC
>TRBJ2-7|many|.|TRBV6-5
CASSYVAGASTYEQYF
TGTGCCAGCAGTTACGTGGCAGGGGCCTCCACCTACGAGCAGTACTTC
>TRBJ1-1|.|.|TRBV30
CAWKLRGGYRTEAFF
TGTGCCTGGAAACTCAGGGGTGGATATCGCACTGAAGCTTTCTTT
>TRBJ1-2|.|.|TRBV7-2
CASSFAQENYGYTF
TGTGCCAGCAGCTTCGCACAGGAAAACTATGGCTACACCTTC
>TRBJ2-1|.|.|TRBV5-1
CASSRGQRDNEQFF
TGCGCCAGCAGCAGGGGACAGCGGGACAATGAGCAGTTCTTC
>TRBJ1-5|.|.|TRBV29-1
CSVAGNNQPQHF
TGCAGCGTTGCAGGGAACAATCAGCCCCAGCATTTT
>TRBJ2-2|once|.|TRBV5-1
CASSLDSGTLNTGELFF
TGCGCCAGCAGCTTGGACTCCGGGACCTTGAACACCGGGGAGCTGTTTTTT
>TRBJ2-5|.|TRBD1|TRBV19
CASSMTGGLSETQYF
TGTGCCAGTAGTATGACAGGGGGTTTATCGGAGACCCAGTACTTC
>TRBJ2-5|.|TRBD2|TRBV5-1
CASSLGAGALLQETQYF
TGCGCCAGCAGCTTAGGAGCGGGAGCGTTACTTCAAGAGACCCAGTACTTC
>TRBJ2-3|.|TRBD2|TRBV7-8
CASSLAPERERPDTQYF
TGTGCCAGCAGCTTAGCCCCCGAGCGGGAGAGACCAGATACGCAGTATTTT
>TRBJ2-1|.|.|TRBV10-2
CASHAGVSYNEQFF
TGCGCCAGCCACGCAGGGGTATCCTACAATGAGCAGTTCTTC
>TRBJ1-2|.|.|TRBV2
CASSVSATRTF
TGTGCCAGCAGTGTATCAGCGACGCGAACCTTC
>TRBJ1-4|once|.|TRBV15
CATSRFSGGEKLFF
TGTGCCACCAGCAGATTTAGCGGAGGGGAAAAACTGTTTTTT
>TRBJ2-5|.|.|TRBV7-8
CASSSPVAQYF
TGTGCCAGCAGCTCCCCGGTGGCCCAGTACTTC
>TRBJ1-4|.|.|TRBV27
CASSYQGVLFF
TGTGCCAGCAGTTATCAGGGCGTACTGTTTTTT
>TRBJ2-7|.|TRBD1|TRBV11-1
CASSPGTGPSREQYF
TGTGCCAGCAGCCCGGGGACAGGACCCTCTCGCGAGCAGTACTTC
>TRBJ2-5|.|.|TRBV7-2
CASSLVGQGVPKETQYF
TGTGCCAGCAGCTTAGTCGGCCAGGGAGTTCCTAAAGAGACCCAGTACTTC
>TRBJ2-3|.|.|TRBV11-2
CASSPLRLDTQYF
TGTGCCAGCAGCCCCTTGCGGCTAGATACGCAGTATTTT
>TRBJ1-1|.|.|TRBV18
CASSPGREVQGNTEAFF
TGTGCCAGCTCACCGGGCAGGGAGGTACAGGGGAACACTGAAGCTTTCTTT
>TRBJ2-7|.|.|TRBV4-1
CASSQEMFASLYEQYF
TGCGCCAGCAGCCAAGAAATGTTCGCGTCCCTCTACGAGCAGTACTTC
>TRBJ2-5|.|.|TRBV9
CASSVGPTQETQYF
TGTGCCAGCAGCGTCGGACCGACCCAAGAGACCCAGTACTTC